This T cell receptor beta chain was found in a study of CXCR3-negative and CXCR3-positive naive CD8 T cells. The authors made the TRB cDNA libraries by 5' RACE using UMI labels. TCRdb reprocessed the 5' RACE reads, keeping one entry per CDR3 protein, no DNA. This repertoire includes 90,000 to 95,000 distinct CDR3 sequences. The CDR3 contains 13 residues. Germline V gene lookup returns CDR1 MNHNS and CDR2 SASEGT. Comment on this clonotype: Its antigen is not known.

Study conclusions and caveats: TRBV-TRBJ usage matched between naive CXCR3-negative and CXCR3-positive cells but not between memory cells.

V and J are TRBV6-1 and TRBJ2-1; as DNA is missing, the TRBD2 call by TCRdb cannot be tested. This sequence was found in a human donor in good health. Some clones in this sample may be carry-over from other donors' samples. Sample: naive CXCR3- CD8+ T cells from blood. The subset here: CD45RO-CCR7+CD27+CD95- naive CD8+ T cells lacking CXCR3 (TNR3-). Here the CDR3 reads CASSEGGGYEQFF.